A single sample gave rise to the 6 T cell receptor beta chains below, sequenced in a study of blood T cell repertoires in COVID-19. Clones were sequenced by immunoSEQ multiplex PCR, and TCRdb holds only the in-frame ones, with some missing. The repertoire includes over 200,000 clones, 85% to 90% of them detected once, and 1.2% sits in the top ten. The sample was PBMCs or T cells enriched from blood (not recorded which). The receptors here all came from a young man who had recovered from COVID-19.

This chain connects TRBV7-9 to TRBJ1-5; the match to TRBD1 covers 9 bases. Germline V gives CDR1 SEHNR, CDR2 FQNEAQ (reference sequence). V lost 1 base and J lost 7; bases outside the gene matches: 8. The CDR3 contains 16 residues. The CDR3 DNA follows: TGTGCCAGCAGCTTAGGCGGACAGGGGCTGGGGCAGCCCCAGCATTTT. Residues: CASSLGGQGLGQPQHF.

The V call is TRBV7-9, the J call TRBJ2-1, with 12 bases identical to TRBD2. CDR3 length: 16 residues. J was trimmed by 5 bases and V by 3 bases; bases with no gene match: 5. Germline V lookup: CDR1 SEHNR, CDR2 FQNEAQ (reference sequence). The CDR3 sequence is CASSFPTSGGNNEQFF. In DNA, the CDR3 is TGTGCCAGCAGCTTCCCGACTAGCGGGGGAAACAATGAGCAGTTCTTC.

This clone has a handful of counts. The rearrangement links TRBV24-1 to TRBJ2-1; 7 nucleotides agree with TRBD1. This CDR3 region has 14 residues. Germline-derived CDR1 and CDR2 are KGHDR and SFDVKD. V lost 9 bases and J lost 0; bases outside the gene matches: 4. In DNA form, the CDR3 reads TGTGCCACCCAACAGGGGAACTCCTACAATGAGCAGTTCTTC. Protein: CATQQGNSYNEQFF.

This chain links TRBV5-1 with TRBJ1-1, with 9 positions matching TRBD1. The V gene's germline CDR1 is SGHRS and CDR2 YFSETQ. This CDR3 is built from 14 residues. Trimming took 5 bases from V and 5 from J; bases not matched to a gene: 7. CDR3 sequence: CASRDTGGSTEAFF. In DNA, the CDR3 is TGCGCCAGCAGAGATACAGGGGGCAGTACTGAAGCTTTCTTT.

The CDR3 reads CATLAGGLDEQFF. Written as DNA, the CDR3 is TGTGCCACACTAGCGGGGGGGCTCGATGAGCAGTTCTTC. V usage is TRBV2 and J usage is TRBJ2-1; the match to TRBD2 covers 13 bases. V trimming: 10 bases; J trimming: 8 bases; junction bases outside the gene matches: 5. Looked up from germline, CDR1 is SNHLY and CDR2 is FYNNEI. The CDR3 is 13 residues long.

This sequence joins TRBV21-1 and TRBJ2-7; the tabulated D call, TRBD2, remains unverified against the DNA. TRBV21-1 is a pseudogene locus. CDR3 length: 18 amino acids. DNA for the CDR3: TGTGCCAGCAGCAAAGCGCTTAGGGTGGGAGGGGTAACCTACGAGCAGTACTTC. Translating it yields CASSKALRVGGVTYEQYF.